This is a list of T cell receptor beta chains from one sample in a study of blood T cell repertoires in COVID-19. Profiling relied on immunoSEQ multiplex PCR, and the TCRdb table lists in-frame clones only, not all of them. The table shows 90,000 to 140,000 clones, with roughly 85% occurring only once. Sequenced material: peripheral blood. These receptors were obtained from a man in his fifties with acute or convalescent COVID-19. The CDR3 runs from the conserved cysteine through the conserved F or W. The order of the fields is J gene, V gene, CDR3 protein.

j_gene: TRBJ2-4
v_gene: TRBV18
CDR3aa: CASSPSGTGLAKNIQYF

j_gene: TRBJ2-1
v_gene: TRBV24-1
CDR3aa: CATSDPRVAGVSNEQFF

j_gene: TRBJ2-7
v_gene: TRBV5-6
CDR3aa: CASSFPGEGYEQYF

j_gene: TRBJ2-3
v_gene: TRBV18
CDR3aa: CASSPDSGTDTQYF

j_gene: TRBJ1-1
v_gene: TRBV5-5
CDR3aa: CASSLGAGGPREAFF

j_gene: TRBJ1-5
v_gene: TRBV10-2
CDR3aa: CASKGSNQPQHF

j_gene: TRBJ1-2
v_gene: TRBV10-1
CDR3aa: CASSKDRDYGYTF

j_gene: TRBJ2-7
v_gene: TRBV21-1
CDR3aa: CASSKEKGDPLYEQYF

j_gene: TRBJ2-3
v_gene: TRBV19
CDR3aa: CASTPGSSGADTQYF

j_gene: TRBJ1-1
v_gene: TRBV25-1
CDR3aa: CASSENRATEAFF

j_gene: TRBJ2-5
v_gene: TRBV10-2
CDR3aa: CASSELAGGQETQYF

j_gene: TRBJ2-1
v_gene: TRBV27
CDR3aa: CASSLLAAYYNEQFF

j_gene: TRBJ1-2
v_gene: TRBV6-5
CDR3aa: CASTRHPGPKTGYTF

j_gene: TRBJ2-7
v_gene: TRBV7-2
CDR3aa: CASSLVVGGLYEQYF

j_gene: TRBJ2-1
v_gene: TRBV27
CDR3aa: CASSLRRTGGNEQFF

j_gene: TRBJ2-7
v_gene: TRBV28
CDR3aa: CASSLSGAPTYEQYF

j_gene: TRBJ2-3
v_gene: TRBV6-1
CDR3aa: CASSEGTSHIDTQYF

j_gene: TRBJ2-3
v_gene: TRBV7-9
CDR3aa: CASRSPGTPKLTDTQYF

j_gene: TRBJ1-2
v_gene: TRBV6-5
CDR3aa: CASSPGISNYGYTF

j_gene: TRBJ1-6
v_gene: TRBV18
CDR3aa: CASSPGTGWSPLHF

j_gene: TRBJ1-5
v_gene: TRBV7-2
CDR3aa: CASSSGAGVQPQHF

j_gene: TRBJ1-1
v_gene: TRBV6-5
CDR3aa: CASSLQMNTEAFF

j_gene: TRBJ1-2
v_gene: TRBV11-3
CDR3aa: CASSGGDTYGYTF

j_gene: TRBJ2-4
v_gene: TRBV19
CDR3aa: CASTPGGNIQYF

j_gene: TRBJ1-5
v_gene: TRBV30
CDR3aa: CAWSEGAWGQPQHF

j_gene: TRBJ2-5
v_gene: TRBV6-5
CDR3aa: CASSRGHETQYF

j_gene: TRBJ1-3
v_gene: TRBV20-1
CDR3aa: CSASGQGYGNTIYF

j_gene: TRBJ2-2
v_gene: TRBV4-1
CDR3aa: CASSDHTGTVNTGELFF

j_gene: TRBJ1-2
v_gene: TRBV7-9
CDR3aa: CASSLATGYGYTF

j_gene: TRBJ2-4
v_gene: TRBV10-2
CDR3aa: CASSDRTGLAKNIQYF

j_gene: TRBJ2-1
v_gene: TRBV6-1
CDR3aa: CASSELAGGYNEQFF

j_gene: TRBJ1-2
v_gene: TRBV28
CDR3aa: CASSWAGGYYGYTF

j_gene: TRBJ1-2
v_gene: TRBV28
CDR3aa: CASTRTNLGGYTF

j_gene: TRBJ1-2
v_gene: TRBV25-1
CDR3aa: CASSGGGKAYGYTF

j_gene: TRBJ2-7
v_gene: TRBV6-6
CDR3aa: CASSSAGGPTYEQYF

j_gene: TRBJ2-1
v_gene: TRBV2
CDR3aa: CASSVRSGGITNERFF

j_gene: TRBJ2-1
v_gene: TRBV28
CDR3aa: CASSFPLAYNEQFF

j_gene: TRBJ2-1
v_gene: TRBV20-1
CDR3aa: CSASMPGDEQFF

j_gene: TRBJ1-4
v_gene: TRBV13
CDR3aa: CASSPGGGGGGEKLFF

j_gene: TRBJ2-3
v_gene: TRBV7-2
CDR3aa: CASSFFDRGQYF

j_gene: TRBJ2-5
v_gene: TRBV19
CDR3aa: CASSPQGDREQETQYF

j_gene: TRBJ2-1
v_gene: TRBV30
CDR3aa: CAWSGRGLAGARYNEQFF

j_gene: TRBJ1-1
v_gene: TRBV10-3
CDR3aa: CAIRTGPNTEAFF

j_gene: TRBJ1-1
v_gene: TRBV19
CDR3aa: CASSTSGKGSRDTEAFF

j_gene: TRBJ2-7
v_gene: TRBV9
CDR3aa: CASSVASGTYEQYF

j_gene: TRBJ1-3
v_gene: TRBV27
CDR3aa: CASSPLERSTIYF

j_gene: TRBJ2-1
v_gene: TRBV6-1
CDR3aa: CASSEAATWLAYNEQFF

j_gene: TRBJ1-2
v_gene: TRBV18
CDR3aa: CASSPGTGFDYGYTF

j_gene: TRBJ2-5
v_gene: TRBV24-1
CDR3aa: CATRGAWGETQYF

j_gene: TRBJ1-1
v_gene: TRBV10-2
CDR3aa: CASRGQPNTEAFF

j_gene: TRBJ2-5
v_gene: TRBV6-6
CDR3aa: CASTGGGGPTQYF

j_gene: TRBJ2-3
v_gene: TRBV6-1
CDR3aa: CASSEAASGDPDTQYF

j_gene: TRBJ2-7
v_gene: TRBV2
CDR3aa: CASRGRGGLYEQYF

j_gene: TRBJ1-5
v_gene: TRBV7-9
CDR3aa: CASSMTGSGQPQHF

j_gene: TRBJ1-5
v_gene: TRBV7-8
CDR3aa: CASTWGGNQPQHF

j_gene: TRBJ2-1
v_gene: TRBV11-3
CDR3aa: CASSTRDMRYGSYNEQFF

j_gene: TRBJ2-1
v_gene: TRBV24-1
CDR3aa: CATSDLELNEQFF